Presented here are 19 T cell receptor beta chains from one specimen sequenced in a study of T cell responses to AZD1222 COVID-19 vaccine (dated by TCRdb to the early 2020s). The label giving this sample's time point can be read as: baseline before first vaccination. What the treatment or condition label conveys for this sample: meningococcal conjugate vaccine given as trial control. Libraries came from the immunoSEQ multiplex PCR assay. TCRdb re-hosts the immuneACCESS table, in-frame sequences only. Its copies lack some clones; in the studies checked, an unresolved V gene accounts for under half of them, and the cause for the rest is not known. For this sample the table gives roughly 180,000 clones, of which around 87% were detected only once. The ten largest clones represent about 3% of the sample. The material sequenced was peripheral blood, taken on day 0 of MenACWY control vaccination. These receptors all come from an adult in good health.

The chain has TRBV9 and TRBJ1-5; 9 bases line up with TRBD1. J was trimmed by 5 bases and V by 0 bases; bases with no gene match: 9. The germline V gene has CDR1 SGDLS and CDR2 YYNGEE. The CDR3 loop spans 17 amino acids. The CDR3 reads CASSVAHRTGGYQPQHF. In DNA form, the CDR3 reads TGTGCCAGCAGCGTAGCTCACCGAACAGGGGGCTATCAGCCCCAGCATTTT.

The gene calls are TRBV27 and TRBJ2-3; D gene unclear. V was clipped by 5 bases and J by 0 bases, with 9 bases between them. Germline CDR1 MNHEY, CDR2 SMNVEV (reference sequence). The CDR3 consists of 14 residues. In nucleotides, the CDR3 is TGTGCCAGCAGTCTCCAAGATAGCACAGATACGCAGTATTTT. It yields the protein CASSLQDSTDTQYF.

The rearrangement links TRBV5-6 to TRBJ2-2; D assignment may be TRBD1 or TRBD2 (5 bases each). The CDR3 has 17 residues. The V end was cut by 2 bases, the J end by 5 bases, with 19 bases between. CDR1 and CDR2 (germline): SGHDT, YYEEEE. The CDR3 DNA follows: TGTGCCAGCAGCTTTTTAAGCACAGGAGGAACGACCGGGGAGCTGTTTTTT. Encoded protein: CASSFLSTGGTTGELFF.

This clone was seen a single time. The chain couples TRBV11-2 to TRBJ2-5, with D uncertain. Germline CDR1 reads SGHAT; CDR2 reads FQNNGV. V was shortened by 5 bases and J by 4 bases, with 8 bases between the two germline ends. This CDR3 region has 12 residues. CDR3 nucleotides: TGTGCCAGCAGCCCCCGATCAGAGACCCAGTACTTC. Its translation is CASSPRSETQYF.

The rearrangement links TRBV6-4 to TRBJ2-2, with D uncertain. V was shortened by 9 bases and J by 0 bases, with 11 bases between the two germline ends. The length of the CDR3 is 14 residues. Germline-derived CDR1 and CDR2 are MRHNA and SNTAGT. The CDR3 sequence: CASQTETNTGELFF. Here the CDR3 DNA reads TGTGCCAGTCAGACGGAGACGAACACCGGGGAGCTGTTTTTT.

The CDR3 bases are TGTGCCAGCAGTTATATCAGGGTTGGGACACCCTCCTACGAGCAGTACTTC. Amino acids: CASSYIRVGTPSYEQYF. The chain carries TRBV6-2 or TRBV6-3 and TRBJ2-7; tentatively, D is TRBD1 (6 bases). V was cut by 3 bases and J by 0 bases, with 18 bases left in between. Looked up from germline, CDR1 is MNHEY and CDR2 is SVGEGT. This CDR3 region has 17 residues.

This rearrangement joins TRBV6-4 to TRBJ2-1; 8 bases are shared with TRBD2. J gave up 7 bases and V 8 bases, and 10 bases lay outside the gene matches. CDR3 length equals 14 residues. The germline CDR1 and CDR2 sequences are MRHNA and SNTAGT. CDR3 DNA sequence: TGTGCCAGCGGAGCAGCGGGAGAAACGAATGAGCAGTTCTTC. Its protein product is CASGAAGETNEQFF.

The chain uses TRBV5-4 and TRBJ2-7; D is possibly TRBD1 (6 bases). The CDR3 contains 13 residues. Germline CDR1 SGHNT, CDR2 YYREEE (reference sequence). Between the trimmed V and J ends, which lost 4 bases and 1 base, there was a span of 9 bases. The CDR3 bases are TGTGCCAGCAGCAGGACAGAGTCCTACGAGCAGTACTTC. Amino acid sequence: CASSRTESYEQYF.

DNA for the CDR3: TGTGCCACCCGGACAGAGTACGAGCAGTACTTC. Its translation is CATRTEYEQYF. V is TRBV28 and J is TRBJ2-7; weak D call: TRBD1 (6 bases). The CDR3 spans 11 residues. V shed 10 bases and J shed 4 bases, with 11 bases lying between them. Germline lookup yields CDR1 MDHEN and CDR2 SYDVKM. The complete variable domain, with remaining parts taken from reference TRBV28 and TRBJ2-7, reads DVKVTQSSRYLVKRTGEKVFLECVQDMDHENMFWYRQDPGLGLRLIYFSYDVKMKEKGDIPEGYSVSREKKERFSLILESASTNQTSMYLCATRTEYEQYFGPGTRLTVT.

The rearrangement joins TRBV7-9 to TRBJ2-7; 10 bases align to TRBD1. The germline V gene has CDR1 SEHNR and CDR2 FQNEAQ (reference sequence). The CDR3 totals 16 residues. V gave up 3 bases and J gave up 4 bases; unmatched junction bases: 9. The CDR3 DNA follows: TGTGCCAGCAGCTTGCCCAGGGACAGGGGCGGGTACGAGCAGTACTTC. Protein product: CASSLPRDRGGYEQYF.

V gene TRBV28 combines with J gene TRBJ1-6, with D tentatively TRBD1 (5 bases). V was clipped by 3 bases and J by 10 bases, with 16 bases between them. CDR3 length equals 15 residues. Germline CDR1 is MDHEN and CDR2 is SYDVKM. The CDR3 region is CASSFPGEGWSPLHF. The CDR3, as DNA: TGTGCCAGCAGTTTCCCCGGGGAGGGGTGGTCACCCCTCCACTTT.

CDR3 sequence: CSVEGWSGGSSYEQYF. CDR3 bases: TGCAGCGTTGAGGGTTGGAGTGGGGGGAGCTCCTACGAGCAGTACTTC. The rearrangement uses TRBV29-1 and TRBJ2-7; tentative D call: TRBD2 (6 bases). CDR3 length: 16 residues. V gave up 3 bases and J gave up 0 bases, with 18 bases separating them. The germline CDR1 and CDR2 sequences are SQVTM and ANQGSEA.

The chain uses TRBV29-1 and TRBJ1-2; D is perhaps TRBD1 (5 bases). This CDR3 spans 12 amino acids. The V gene's germline CDR1 is SQVTM and CDR2 ANQGSEA. Trimming took 1 base from V and 4 from J, leaving 7 bases between them. In DNA, the CDR3 is TGCAGCGTTGAAGGGGGGATCTATGGCTACACCTTC. It is translated as CSVEGGIYGYTF.

The chain recombines TRBV30 with TRBJ2-7; unclear D gene. Germline-derived CDR1 and CDR2 are GTSNPN and SVGIG (reference sequence). Trimming left V 0 bases short and J 5 bases short, with 5 bases between. The CDR3 totals 11 residues. The CDR3 nucleotides are TGTGCCTGGAGTGTCTCGCACGAGCAGTACTTC. It specifies CAWSVSHEQYF.

The J gene is TRBJ1-2, the V gene TRBV29-1, with 9 bases fitting TRBD1. This CDR3 spans 13 amino acids. CDR1 SQVTM and CDR2 ANQGSEA come from the germline V gene. Germline trimming cut 6 bases from V and 8 bases from J; bases unmatched to any gene: 10. In DNA form, the CDR3 reads TGCAGCGTCATGAACGGACAGGGGAACGGCTACACCTTC. Residues: CSVMNGQGNGYTF.

This clone appeared once. The chain employs TRBV7-2 and TRBJ1-3, with 7 bases identical to TRBD1. V trimming: 5 bases; J trimming: 2 bases; junction bases outside the gene matches: 6. Germline lookup yields CDR1 SGHTA and CDR2 FQGNSA. The length of the CDR3 is 15 residues. The CDR3 protein is CASSPKTGTGNTIYF. CDR3 nucleotide sequence: TGTGCCAGCAGCCCAAAGACAGGGACTGGAAACACCATATATTTT.

The rearrangement joins TRBV5-6 to TRBJ2-7, with a possible D match to TRBD2 (6 bases). The germline V gene encodes CDR1 SGHDT and CDR2 YYEEEE. Trimming stripped 4 bases from V and 0 bases from J, with 11 bases between. This CDR3 comprises 14 residues. The CDR3 nucleotides read TGTGCCAGCAGCCATGGGGGGAGCTCCTACGAGCAGTACTTC. Encoded protein: CASSHGGSSYEQYF.

Notes on this clone: The DNA is omitted, as the CDR3 cannot be located on it reliably, and the CDR3 follows TCRdb's listing. This CDR3 is CASSLVGQGTSPAYF. This sequence joins TRBV5-1 and TRBJ2-7; the D call TRBD1 from the table was never checked on the DNA. Per germline, CDR1 SGHRS and CDR2 YFSETQ. Inclusive of both ends, the CDR3 amounts to 15 amino acids.

The count of this clone is one. The chain combines TRBV5-1 with TRBJ2-7; D is ambiguous. Germline CDR1 and CDR2: SGHRS and YFSETQ. Deletions cut 0 bases from V and 2 bases from J, with 9 bases between. The CDR3 is 14 residues long. The DNA of the CDR3 is TGCGCCAGCAGCTTGGTGGCAGAAGCCTACGAGCAGTACTTC. This gives the protein CASSLVAEAYEQYF.